Shown below are 10 T cell receptor beta chains from a single sample sequenced in a study of T-cell reconstitution after alpha-beta-depleted transplantation in children. Unique molecular identifiers were incorporated when the TCRbeta library was constructed. Each CDR3 protein is one row after TCRdb ran MiXCR on the PCR reads. This sample has 450,000 to 700,000 distinct CDR3 sequences, with 27% found just once. The sequenced sample was PBMCs, obtained before TCRalphabeta/CD19-depleted stem cell transplant. These receptors were obtained from a boy under two years old with Wiskott-Aldrich syndrome, due to receive a stem cell transplant.

The chain combines TRBV24-1 with TRBJ2-1; TRBD2 aligns across 8 bases. After removal of 5 bases from V and 0 bases from J, the junction contained 2 bases not matched to a gene. The CDR3 runs 15 residues. Germline assignment: CDR1 KGHDR and CDR2 SFDVKD. CDR3: CATSAGTSSYNEQFF. The CDR3 DNA sequence: TGTGCCACCAGTGCCGGGACTAGCTCCTACAATGAGCAGTTCTTC.

A few counts support this clonotype. The V and J genes are TRBV3-1 and TRBJ2-2; possibly TRBD2 for D (6 bases). V lost 1 base and J lost 0, with 9 bases in between. There are 16 residues in the CDR3. Per the germline V gene, CDR1 is LGHDT and CDR2 is YNNKEL (reference sequence). CDR3 sequence (DNA): TGTGCCAGCAGCCAAGGGGTAGCGGCGAACACCGGGGAGCTGTTTTTT. Its translation is CASSQGVAANTGELFF. Together with reference TRBV3-1 and TRBJ2-2, the CDR3 gives the full variable domain: DTAVSQTPKYLVTQMGNDKSIKCEQNLGHDTMYWYKQDSKKFLKIMFSYNNKELIINETVPNRFSPKSPDKAHLNLHINSLELGDSAVYFCASSQGVAANTGELFFGEGSRLTVL.

The chain uses TRBV5-1 and TRBJ2-3; 7 bases agree with TRBD2. The CDR3 sequence is 16 residues long. Trimming took 0 bases from V and 5 from J; bases not matched to a gene: 9. Per the germline V gene, CDR1 is SGHRS and CDR2 is YFSETQ. This chain's CDR3 is CASSLDIAGEVDTQYF. CDR3 DNA: TGCGCCAGCAGCTTGGACATTGCGGGAGAAGTAGATACGCAGTATTTT.

This clonotype has a handful of counts. The genes are TRBV15 and TRBJ2-1; 11 bases agree with TRBD2. Looked up from germline, CDR1 is LNHNV and CDR2 is YYDKDF (reference sequence). There are 15 residues in the CDR3. J gave up 9 bases and V 0 bases, and 4 bases lay outside the gene matches. CDR3 in amino acids: CATSRDLLAGAEQFF. CDR3 sequence (DNA): TGTGCCACCAGCAGAGATCTACTAGCGGGAGCTGAGCAGTTCTTC.

This clonotype was recorded a few times. This chain links TRBV2 with TRBJ2-1; 11 bases agree with TRBD2. This CDR3 is 16 amino acids long. Germline CDR1 and CDR2: SNHLY and FYNNEI. V shed 4 bases, J shed 7 bases, and the junction held 9 bases outside the gene matches. CDR3 protein: CASSGRGLAAGNEQFF. In DNA, the CDR3 is TGTGCCAGCAGTGGCCGGGGACTAGCGGCGGGGAATGAGCAGTTCTTC.

In this sample, this clonotype turned up many times. The chain links TRBV13 to TRBJ2-1; the match to TRBD2 covers 8 bases. The length of the CDR3 is 15 residues. Germline loops: CDR1 PRHDT, CDR2 FYEKMQ (reference sequence). The V and J ends lost 0 bases and 6 bases, in that order; junction bases with no gene match: 4. The CDR3 DNA reads TGTGCCAGCAGCTTAGGGTTAGCGGGAAGCAATGAGCAGTTCTTC. Its translation is CASSLGLAGSNEQFF. Filled out from reference TRBV13 and TRBJ2-1, the complete variable domain reads AAGVIQSPRHLIKEKRETATLKCYPIPRHDTVYWYQQGPGQDPQFLISFYEKMQSDKGSIPDRFSAQQFSDYHSELNMSSLELGDSALYFCASSLGLAGSNEQFFGPGTRLTVL.

The chain has TRBV7-9 and TRBJ2-1, with 14 bases aligning to TRBD2. The CDR3 spans 16 residues. Germline assignment: CDR1 SEHNR and CDR2 FQNEAQ (reference sequence). With V trimmed by 3 bases and J by 5 bases, 3 bases remained unmatched. This chain's CDR3 is CASSFGLAGGHNEQFF. CDR3 nucleotides: TGTGCCAGCAGCTTTGGACTAGCGGGAGGACACAATGAGCAGTTCTTC. The full variable domain, completed using reference TRBV7-9 and TRBJ2-1, is DTGVSQNPRHKITKRGQNVTFRCDPISEHNRLYWYRQTLGQGPEFLTYFQNEAQLEKSRLLSDRFSAERPKGSFSTLEIQRTEQGDSAMYLCASSFGLAGGHNEQFFGPGTRLTVL.

This chain links TRBV27 with TRBJ2-7; possibly TRBD2 for D (7 bases). The V end was cut by 0 bases, the J end by 1 base, with 16 bases between. CDR3 size: 17 residues. CDR1 and CDR2 from the germline V gene are MNHEY and SMNVEV (reference sequence). The CDR3 DNA reads as TGTGCCAGCAGTTTATCCCCCCGTGGGAGGGGGTCCTACGAGCAGTACTTC. Its protein is CASSLSPRGRGSYEQYF.

The rearrangement links TRBV5-1 to TRBJ2-7; 7 positions match TRBD2. V dropped 7 bases and J dropped 2; count of bases not matched to a gene: 15. CDR3 length equals 16 residues. Germline lookup yields CDR1 SGHRS and CDR2 YFSETQ. The CDR3 sequence: CASGRDTGTTPYEQYF. In nucleotides, the CDR3 is TGCGCCAGCGGAAGGGATACCGGGACTACCCCCTACGAGCAGTACTTC. Full variable domain (rest looked up from reference TRBV5-1 and TRBJ2-7): KAGVTQTPRYLIKTRGQQVTLSCSPISGHRSVSWYQQTPGQGLQFLFEYFSETQRNKGNFPGRFSGRQFSNSRSEMNVSTLELGDSALYLCASGRDTGTTPYEQYFGPGTRLTVT.

This clonotype was recorded a few times. The chain links TRBV29-1 to TRBJ2-3; D is perhaps TRBD2 (5 bases). The CDR3 is made up of 13 amino acids. The germline V gene encodes CDR1 SQVTM and CDR2 ANQGSEA. V was trimmed by 4 bases and J by 3 bases, leaving 11 bases between them. The DNA of the CDR3 is TGCAGCGTTGGCGGGCGTATTACAGATACGCAGTATTTT. The encoded protein is CSVGGRITDTQYF.